This record covers a single T cell receptor (beta chain). Vbeta (60) and Jbeta (13) primers were used in the PCR. Assay: immunoSEQ multiplex PCR; the TCRdb copy retains only in-frame clones and omits some. Among about 110,000 clones listed, 70% to 80% were seen once. The data were taken from a study of cytomegalovirus exposure and HLA in healthy donors. There are 13 residues in the CDR3. The V gene's germline CDR1 is GTSNPN and CDR2 SVGIG (reference sequence). V was pared by 3 bases and J by 4 bases, with 5 bases of the junction left unmatched. Sample: PBMCs. This TCR was sampled from a boy aged 10-17 years in good health and CMV-seronegative. This rearrangement joins TRBV30 to TRBJ1-1; 7 bases are a match to TRBD1. CDR3 sequence: CAWRRQGPTEAFF. In nucleotides, the CDR3 is TGTGCCTGGAGGCGACAGGGACCCACTGAAGCTTTCTTT.